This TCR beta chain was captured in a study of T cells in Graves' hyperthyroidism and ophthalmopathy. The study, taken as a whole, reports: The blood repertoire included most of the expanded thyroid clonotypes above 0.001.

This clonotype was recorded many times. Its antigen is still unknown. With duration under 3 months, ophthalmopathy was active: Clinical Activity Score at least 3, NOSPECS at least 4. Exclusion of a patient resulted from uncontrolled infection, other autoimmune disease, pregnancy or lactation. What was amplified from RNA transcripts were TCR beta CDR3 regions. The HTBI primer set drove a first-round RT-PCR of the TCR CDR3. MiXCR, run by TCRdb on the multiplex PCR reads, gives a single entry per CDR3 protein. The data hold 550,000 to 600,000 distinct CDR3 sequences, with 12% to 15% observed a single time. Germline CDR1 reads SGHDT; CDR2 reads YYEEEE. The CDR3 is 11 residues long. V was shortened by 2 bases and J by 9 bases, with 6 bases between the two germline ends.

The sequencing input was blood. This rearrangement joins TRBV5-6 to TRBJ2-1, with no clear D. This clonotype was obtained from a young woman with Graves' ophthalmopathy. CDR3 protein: CASSFGFEQFF. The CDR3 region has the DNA TGTGCCAGCAGCTTTGGGTTTGAGCAGTTCTTC.